This T cell receptor (beta chain) comes out of a study of T-cell memory formation after mild COVID-19. For the study at large: Clustering of TCRs was largely donor specific.

The V end lost 0 bases, the J end lost 5 bases, and 10 bases lay between the germline ends. This CDR3 has 14 amino acids. Germline CDR1 SGHRS, CDR2 YFSETQ. TCRdb re-analysed the 5' RACE reads in MiXCR, keeping a single row per CDR3 protein. This table has about 45,000 distinct CDR3 sequences, 7.3% appearing once. General study points: The authors left the SARS-CoV-2 specificity of second-wave clones peaking on day 37 unconfirmed. The CD4+ clones that contracted clustered mainly within CM and EM, and the CD8+ clones concentrated in EMRA.

The sample holds many counts of this clonotype. Its specificity is not known. The chain couples TRBV5-1 to TRBJ2-3; D may be TRBD2 (5 bases). Sequenced: PBMCs or a T cell subset sorted from them (not recorded which). The sequence came from a man between 18 and 29 years old who had mild COVID-19 (a few samples of this study predate the infection). Cell type and time point are not known. CDR3 DNA sequence: TGCGCCAGCAGCTTGGGAGGGTTCGGAGATACGCAGTATTTT. Translating gives CASSLGGFGDTQYF.